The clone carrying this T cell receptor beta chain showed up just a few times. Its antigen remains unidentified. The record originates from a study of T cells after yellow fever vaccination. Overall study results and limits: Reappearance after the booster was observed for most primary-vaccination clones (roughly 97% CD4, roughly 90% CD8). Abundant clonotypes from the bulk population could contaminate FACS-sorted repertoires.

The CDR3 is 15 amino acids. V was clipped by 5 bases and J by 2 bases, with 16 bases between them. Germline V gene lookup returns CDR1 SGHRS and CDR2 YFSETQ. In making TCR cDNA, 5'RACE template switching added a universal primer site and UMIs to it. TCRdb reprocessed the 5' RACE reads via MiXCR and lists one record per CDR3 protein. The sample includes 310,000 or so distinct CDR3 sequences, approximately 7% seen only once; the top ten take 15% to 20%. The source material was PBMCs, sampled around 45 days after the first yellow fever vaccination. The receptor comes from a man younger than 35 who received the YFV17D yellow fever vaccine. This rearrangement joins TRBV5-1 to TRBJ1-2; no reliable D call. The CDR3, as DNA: TGCGCCAGCAGACGGGCCGCGGACGGGAACTATGGCTACACCTTC. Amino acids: CASRRAADGNYGYTF.